Listed here are 23 T cell receptor beta chains from one sample, sequenced in a study of shared clonotypes between healthy human individuals. Clones were sequenced by immunoSEQ multiplex PCR, and TCRdb holds only the in-frame ones, with some missing. The table includes some 680,000 clones, approximately 73% detected once. Specimen: memory CD4+ T cells sorted from blood. Subset: CD45RA-negative fraction. All receptors derive from a woman aged 25 to 45 in good health.

This sequence joins TRBV4-1 and TRBJ1-1; D is ambiguous. CDR3 size: 14 residues. V gave up 2 bases and J gave up 1 base, with 8 bases separating them. CDR1 MGHRA and CDR2 YSYEKL come from the germline V gene. The CDR3, as DNA: TGCGCCAGCAGCCAACTGGTAGCGAACACTGAAGCTTTCTTT. It codes for CASSQLVANTEAFF.

The gene calls are TRBV28 and TRBJ1-2, with D unclear. CDR3 length equals 15 residues. CDR1 and CDR2 (germline): MDHEN, SYDVKM. V lost 4 bases, J lost 4 bases, and 16 bases lay in between. CDR3 sequence (DNA): TGTGCCAGCAGTTCCCCGGGTTATGGAGTCTATGGCTACACCTTC. Its translation: CASSSPGYGVYGYTF.

This clone has only one observation. This same CDR3 is encoded by further DNA sequences in the sample. This sequence joins TRBV20-1 and TRBJ1-1; weak D call: TRBD1 (5 bases). The CDR3 totals 11 residues. V shed 6 bases and J shed 2 bases, with 7 bases lying between them. Germline V gene lookup returns CDR1 DFQATT and CDR2 SNEGSKA (reference sequence). The CDR3 bases are TGCAGTGCCAGGGAAAACACTGAAGCTTTCTTT. It translates to CSARENTEAFF.

V usage is TRBV18 and J usage is TRBJ2-1; 8 nucleotides match TRBD1. CDR1 and CDR2 from the germline V gene are KGHSH and LQKENI. The CDR3 sequence is 16 residues long. V shed 3 bases, J shed 2 bases, and the junction held 6 bases outside the gene matches. The CDR3 spells CASSPLQGGAYNEQFF. DNA for the CDR3: TGTGCCAGCTCACCGTTACAGGGGGGCGCCTACAATGAGCAGTTCTTC.

The V gene is TRBV5-6, the J gene TRBJ1-5; D unresolved. With 3 bases removed from V and 0 bases from J, the gap between germline ends came to 10 bases. The germline V gene encodes CDR1 SGHDT and CDR2 YYEEEE. The CDR3 runs to 15 residues. The chain's CDR3 is CASSWWGYSNQPQHF. CDR3 nucleotides: TGTGCCAGCAGCTGGTGGGGATATAGCAATCAGCCCCAGCATTTT.

The J gene is TRBJ2-7, the V gene TRBV5-1; 11 bases are shared with TRBD2. Unmatched junction bases numbered 16, after V lost 0 bases and J lost 8 bases. Germline-derived CDR1 and CDR2 are SGHRS and YFSETQ. This CDR3 spans 18 amino acids. The CDR3 is CASSLGPLTSGRGLQQYF. CDR3 coding DNA: TGCGCCAGCAGCTTGGGCCCCCTTACTAGCGGGAGAGGATTACAGCAGTACTTC. Full variable domain (rest looked up from reference TRBV5-1 and TRBJ2-7): KAGVTQTPRYLIKTRGQQVTLSCSPISGHRSVSWYQQTPGQGLQFLFEYFSETQRNKGNFPGRFSGRQFSNSRSEMNVSTLELGDSALYLCASSLGPLTSGRGLQQYFGPGTRLTVT.

This chain connects TRBV11-3 to TRBJ1-1; 10 bases agree with TRBD1. The germline V gene has CDR1 SGHNT and CDR2 YENEEA. V shed 5 bases, J shed 3 bases, and the junction held 6 bases outside the gene matches. The CDR3 runs 15 residues. The CDR3 region is CASSPHGQGDTEAFF. The CDR3 nucleotides read TGTGCCAGCAGCCCACATGGACAGGGGGACACTGAAGCTTTCTTT.

The chain is built from TRBV5-1 and TRBJ2-3, with 11 bases fitting TRBD2. V lost 0 bases and J lost 4; bases outside the gene matches: 4. From germline, CDR1 is SGHRS and CDR2 YFSETQ. There are 16 residues in the CDR3. The CDR3 DNA sequence: TGCGCCAGCAGCTTGGTAGCGGGAGGGTTATCAGATACGCAGTATTTT. Protein product: CASSLVAGGLSDTQYF. Variable domain in full (rest from reference TRBV5-1 and TRBJ2-3): KAGVTQTPRYLIKTRGQQVTLSCSPISGHRSVSWYQQTPGQGLQFLFEYFSETQRNKGNFPGRFSGRQFSNSRSEMNVSTLELGDSALYLCASSLVAGGLSDTQYFGPGTRLTVL.

The rearrangement links TRBV11-2 to TRBJ2-4; D is undetermined. Trimming removed 5 bases at V and 2 bases at J, with 16 bases between. Germline V CDR1 and CDR2: SGHAT, FQNNGV. The CDR3 sequence is 16 residues long. DNA of the CDR3: TGTGCCAGCAGCACCGAGACAATGATTACCAAAAACATTCAGTACTTC. Translated, it gives CASSTETMITKNIQYF. Full variable domain (missing parts from reference TRBV11-2 and TRBJ2-4): EAGVAQSPRYKIIEKRQSVAFWCNPISGHATLYWYQQILGQGPKLLIQFQNNGVVDDSQLPKDRFSAERLKGVDSTLKIQPAKLEDSAVYLCASSTETMITKNIQYFGAGTRLSVL.

The J gene is TRBJ1-6, the V gene TRBV19; D gene uncertain. V dropped 7 bases and J dropped 7 bases, with 11 bases sitting between them. CDR1 and CDR2 (germline): LNHDA, SQIVND (reference sequence). This CDR3 region has 13 residues. CDR3 nucleotides: TGTGCCAGTACCACAATCCGGAATTCACCCCTCCACTTT. Amino acid sequence: CASTTIRNSPLHF.

The rearrangement joins TRBV5-1 to TRBJ2-1; 12 nucleotides line up with TRBD2. In germline, CDR1 is SGHRS, CDR2 YFSETQ. The CDR3 sequence is 14 residues long. J lost 8 bases, V lost 5 bases, and 5 bases had no gene match. CDR3 sequence reads: CASREASGRDEQFF. CDR3 nucleotide sequence: TGCGCCAGCAGGGAGGCTAGCGGGAGGGATGAGCAGTTCTTC.

The chain links TRBV19 to TRBJ2-6; no clear D gene. Per the germline V gene, CDR1 is LNHDA and CDR2 is SQIVND (reference sequence). This CDR3 spans 13 amino acids. V lost 8 bases to trimming and J lost 4 bases, with 9 bases between them. The CDR3 reads CASLGWGANVLTF. As DNA, the CDR3 is TGTGCCAGTTTGGGGTGGGGGGCCAACGTCCTGACTTTC.

The chain carries TRBV28 and TRBJ2-1, with a tentative D call TRBD2 (6 bases). Germline V gene lookup returns CDR1 MDHEN and CDR2 SYDVKM. The CDR3 length is 14 residues. Trimming shortened V by 6 bases and J by 8 bases, and 17 bases separated the two germline ends. As DNA, the CDR3 is TGTGCCAGCAGACCCGGGACTGCCCAGGATGAGCAGTTCTTC. Residues: CASRPGTAQDEQFF.

The V and J genes are TRBV10-1 and TRBJ1-5, with D unclear. This CDR3 is 13 amino acids long. Germline CDR1 WNHNN, CDR2 SYGVQD (reference sequence). V was shortened by 1 base and J by 7 bases, with 8 bases between the two germline ends. The CDR3 here is CASSEFGVQPQHF. CDR3 bases: TGCGCCAGCAGTGAGTTTGGGGTACAGCCCCAGCATTTT.

The chain recombines TRBV6-6 with TRBJ1-2; 7 nucleotides agree with TRBD1. The trim removed 2 bases at V and 6 bases at J, leaving 9 bases unmatched. Germline lookup yields CDR1 MNHNY and CDR2 SVGAGI (reference sequence). The CDR3 is 15 amino acids. This CDR3 reads CASSYPTGIKHGYTF. DNA for the CDR3: TGTGCCAGCAGTTACCCGACAGGGATTAAGCATGGCTACACCTTC.

This sequence joins TRBV27 and TRBJ2-1; D is possibly TRBD1 or TRBD2 (5 bases each). Trimming left V 6 bases short and J 1 base short, with 13 bases between. The germline gives CDR1 MNHEY, CDR2 SMNVEV (reference sequence). The CDR3 runs 15 residues. CDR3 amino acids: CASRPGTWSYNEQFF. The CDR3 nucleotides are TGTGCCAGCAGGCCCGGGACCTGGTCCTACAATGAGCAGTTCTTC.

V is TRBV7-8 and J is TRBJ2-1; TRBD1 matches 10 bases. There are 18 residues in the CDR3. In germline, CDR1 is SGHVS, CDR2 FQNEAQ. V lost 0 bases and J lost 8; bases outside the gene matches: 13. CDR3 sequence: CASSLAWRGDRGAYEQFF. As DNA, the CDR3 is TGTGCCAGCAGCTTAGCCTGGAGGGGGGACAGGGGTGCCTATGAGCAGTTCTTC.

This clone was seen only a few times. The chain recombines TRBV5-1 with TRBJ2-7, with 7 bases fitting TRBD1. Germline CDR1 and CDR2: SGHRS and YFSETQ. V gave up 3 bases and J gave up 6 bases; unmatched junction bases: 9. This CDR3 contains 14 residues. The CDR3, as DNA: TGCGCCAGCAGCTCGCCGGGACAGTCCCGCGAGCAGTACTTC. It translates to CASSSPGQSREQYF. Full variable domain (missing parts from reference TRBV5-1 and TRBJ2-7): KAGVTQTPRYLIKTRGQQVTLSCSPISGHRSVSWYQQTPGQGLQFLFEYFSETQRNKGNFPGRFSGRQFSNSRSEMNVSTLELGDSALYLCASSSPGQSREQYFGPGTRLTVT.

This rearrangement joins TRBV27 to TRBJ2-1; 12 bases match TRBD2. V lost 5 bases and J lost 6; bases outside the gene matches: 14. Germline CDR1 is MNHEY and CDR2 is SMNVEV (reference sequence). The CDR3 covers 18 residues. The CDR3 nucleotides are TGTGCCAGCAGTCTCCTCTCCGGACTAGCGGGACGGGGCAATGAGCAGTTCTTC. It is translated as CASSLLSGLAGRGNEQFF.

The V gene is TRBV7-9, the J gene TRBJ1-4; the match to TRBD1 covers 7 bases. The junction had 3 bases not matched to a gene; V was cut back by 2 bases and J by 6 bases. This CDR3 has 14 amino acids. Per germline, CDR1 SEHNR and CDR2 FQNEAQ (reference sequence). CDR3 residues: CASSLRQGDEKLFF. Here the CDR3 DNA reads TGTGCCAGCAGCTTAAGACAGGGCGATGAAAAACTGTTTTTT.

This clone has just one count. The chain couples TRBV11-2 to TRBJ2-1; D unclear. This CDR3 has 15 amino acids. The germline CDR1 and CDR2 sequences are SGHAT and FQNNGV. Trimming removed 2 bases at V and 8 bases at J, with 16 bases between. CDR3 coding DNA: TGTGCCAGCAGCTTAAGGCTAGGGATGGGCGATGAGCAGTTCTTC. It translates to CASSLRLGMGDEQFF.

This chain joins TRBV6-1 and TRBJ2-7; no clear D gene. The V gene's germline CDR1 is MNHNS and CDR2 SASEGT. The CDR3 totals 12 residues. Trimming removed 7 bases from V and 2 bases from J, with 9 bases in between. For the CDR3, the DNA is TGTGCCAGCAACAGCCAAACCTACGAGCAGTACTTC. Translated, it gives CASNSQTYEQYF.

The V call is TRBV6-5, the J call TRBJ2-1; D uncertain. Germline V lookup: CDR1 MNHEY, CDR2 SVGAGI. Trimming removed 3 bases from V and 3 bases from J, with 9 bases in between. This CDR3 region has 14 residues. Written as DNA, the CDR3 is TGTGCCAGCAGTTATCGACTTCTCTACAATGAGCAGTTCTTC. It encodes CASSYRLLYNEQFF.